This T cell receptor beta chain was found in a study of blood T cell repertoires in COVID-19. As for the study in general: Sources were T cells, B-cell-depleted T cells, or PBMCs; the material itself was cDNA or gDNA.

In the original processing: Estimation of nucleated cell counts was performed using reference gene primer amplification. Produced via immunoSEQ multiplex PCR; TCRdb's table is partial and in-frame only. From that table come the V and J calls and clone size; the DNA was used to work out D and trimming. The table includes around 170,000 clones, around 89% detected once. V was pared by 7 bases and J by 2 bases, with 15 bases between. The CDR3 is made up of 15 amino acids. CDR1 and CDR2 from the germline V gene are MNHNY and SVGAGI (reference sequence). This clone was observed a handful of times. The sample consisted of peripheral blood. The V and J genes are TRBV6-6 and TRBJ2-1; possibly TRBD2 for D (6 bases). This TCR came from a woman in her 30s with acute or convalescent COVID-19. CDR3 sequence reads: CASTRRRDPYNEQFF. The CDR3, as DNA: TGTGCCAGCACCCGGAGGCGGGACCCCTACAATGAGCAGTTCTTC.